These 30 T cell receptor beta chains were all obtained from the same sample, sequenced in a study of PD-1 blockade in classical Hodgkin lymphoma. Relapse was seen in all patients after autologous stem cell transplantation, and brentuximab vedotin exposure was variable. It was by magnetic negative selection that CD4+ T cells were purified from thawed PBMCs. Clones were read by immunoSEQ multiplex PCR, and TCRdb kept only the in-frame ones, dropping some. This repertoire shows approximately 25,000 clones, around three quarters found once; its top ten account for 2.4%. The sequencing used CD4+ T cells from blood, collected at baseline. The receptor source for this set is a human donor with classical Hodgkin lymphoma.

This clone was picked up one time. The chain carries TRBV11-2 and TRBJ2-5, with a tentative D call TRBD1 (6 bases). The CDR3 consists of 14 residues. The germline V gene has CDR1 SGHAT and CDR2 FQNNGV. V was cut by 5 bases and J by 2 bases, with 12 bases left in between. CDR3 coding DNA: TGTGCCAGCAGCCGGCTCGACAGGCAAGAGACCCAGTACTTC. Its protein product is CASSRLDRQETQYF. Drawing the rest from reference TRBV11-2 and TRBJ2-5, the complete variable domain is EAGVAQSPRYKIIEKRQSVAFWCNPISGHATLYWYQQILGQGPKLLIQFQNNGVVDDSQLPKDRFSAERLKGVDSTLKIQPAKLEDSAVYLCASSRLDRQETQYFGPGTRLLVL.

This clone was detected a few times. V usage is TRBV5-1 and J usage is TRBJ1-5; D remains unclear. Trimming stripped 0 bases from V and 3 bases from J, with 7 bases between. This CDR3 comprises 14 residues. The germline CDR1 and CDR2 sequences are SGHRS and YFSETQ. The CDR3 here is CASSLDRNNQPQHF. The CDR3 DNA reads as TGCGCCAGCAGCTTGGATCGGAACAATCAGCCCCAGCATTTT.

The chain recombines TRBV5-4 with TRBJ1-1; a weak D match, TRBD1 (6 bases). This CDR3 has 14 residues. Germline lookup yields CDR1 SGHNT and CDR2 YYREEE (reference sequence). The germline V and J ends were trimmed by 1 base and 3 bases, with 10 bases remaining between them. CDR3 DNA sequence: TGTGCCAGCAGCTTGCAGGGGTGGGACACTGAAGCTTTCTTT. It is translated as CASSLQGWDTEAFF.

The chain joins TRBV30 to TRBJ2-1; no definite D call. V was clipped by 1 base and J by 6 bases, with 4 bases between them. The length of the CDR3 is 11 residues. Germline CDR1 reads GTSNPN; CDR2 reads SVGIG (reference sequence). DNA for the CDR3: TGTGCCTGGAGTGCCCCCAATGAGCAGTTCTTC. It is translated as CAWSAPNEQFF.

This rearrangement joins TRBV18 to TRBJ2-1; D unresolved. Germline V gene sequence: CDR1 KGHSH, CDR2 LQKENI. The CDR3 has 12 amino acids. The V end lost 2 bases, the J end lost 3 bases, and 2 bases lay between the germline ends. As DNA, the CDR3 is TGTGCCAGCTCACCAAACTACAATGAGCAGTTCTTC. Its protein product is CASSPNYNEQFF.

The chain is built from TRBV13 and TRBJ1-4; tentatively, D is TRBD1 (5 bases). V lost 3 bases and J 4 bases, leaving 18 bases between the germline ends. This CDR3 has 17 residues. CDR1 is PRHDT and CDR2 is FYEKMQ in the germline V gene (reference sequence). CDR3 in amino acids: CASSLSLLGRFNEKLFF. The CDR3 region has the DNA TGTGCCAGCAGCTTGTCGCTTCTGGGACGGTTTAATGAAAAACTGTTTTTT.

This chain links TRBV10-1 with TRBJ2-1; D may be TRBD2 (6 bases). Trimming pared 2 bases from V and 3 bases from J, leaving 14 bases between. The CDR3 contains 16 residues. Looked up from germline, CDR1 is WNHNN and CDR2 is SYGVQD (reference sequence). Here the CDR3 DNA reads TGCGCCAGCAGTGAGGGGTGGCGGGGAGGCTACAATGAGCAGTTCTTC. This encodes CASSEGWRGGYNEQFF.

J is TRBJ1-6 and V is TRBV4-3; D might be TRBD1 (6 bases). The germline gives CDR1 LGHNA, CDR2 YSLEER. The CDR3 covers 15 residues. Trimming took off 3 bases at V and 4 bases at J, with 10 bases between the two ends. CDR3: CASSQLTGYNSPLHF. The CDR3 DNA reads as TGCGCCAGCAGCCAGTTGACAGGTTATAATTCACCCCTCCACTTT.

This sequence joins TRBV5-4 and TRBJ2-7; a possible D gene is TRBD1 (6 bases). Germline CDR1 and CDR2: SGHNT and YYREEE (reference sequence). Between the trimmed V and J ends, which lost 0 bases and 5 bases, there was a span of 12 bases. This CDR3 is 14 amino acids long. The CDR3 reads CASSLGGQGNEQYF. CDR3 DNA sequence: TGTGCCAGCAGCTTGGGGGGGCAGGGGAACGAGCAGTACTTC.

The chain is built from TRBV4-3 and TRBJ1-6, with TRBD1 matching 11 bases. J was trimmed by 7 bases and V by 5 bases; bases with no gene match: 7. Germline V gene sequence: CDR1 LGHNA, CDR2 YSLEER. CDR3 length: 16 residues. The CDR3 region is CASSYGQGAPNSPLHF. CDR3 in DNA: TGCGCCAGCAGCTACGGACAGGGGGCGCCGAATTCACCCCTCCACTTT.

The J gene is TRBJ2-7, the V gene TRBV19; 7 positions match TRBD1. Germline V lookup: CDR1 LNHDA, CDR2 SQIVND (reference sequence). The V and J ends lost 11 bases and 0 bases, in that order; junction bases with no gene match: 7. The CDR3 has 13 residues. CDR3 region: CAVSRDSSYEQYF. The CDR3 nucleotides read TGTGCCGTGTCCCGGGACAGCTCCTACGAGCAGTACTTC.

This chain joins TRBV6-6 and TRBJ2-5; 9 nucleotides line up with TRBD2. Germline V gives CDR1 MNHNY, CDR2 SVGAGI (reference sequence). Germline trimming cut 2 bases from V and 5 bases from J; bases unmatched to any gene: 6. There are 15 residues in the CDR3. The chain's CDR3 is CASSYQLAGSETQYF. In nucleotides, the CDR3 is TGTGCCAGCAGTTACCAGCTAGCGGGGTCGGAGACCCAGTACTTC.

This sequence joins TRBV30 and TRBJ1-3; 8 bases are shared with TRBD1. The CDR3 extends over 16 amino acids. Germline loops: CDR1 GTSNPN, CDR2 SVGIG (reference sequence). Unmatched junction bases numbered 7, after V lost 2 bases and J lost 1 base. CDR3 in DNA: TGTGCCTGGAGTCCCTACGACAGGGGATCTGGAAACACCATATATTTT. Translating gives CAWSPYDRGSGNTIYF.

This sequence joins TRBV4-3 and TRBJ1-5; TRBD1 matches 7 bases. The V and J ends lost 0 bases and 6 bases, in that order; junction bases with no gene match: 5. Per germline, CDR1 LGHNA and CDR2 YSLEER. The CDR3 loop spans 15 amino acids. The CDR3 DNA reads TGCGCCAGCAGCCAAGATAGACAGGGCCTTCAGCCCCAGCATTTT. Residues: CASSQDRQGLQPQHF.

The chain combines TRBV9 with TRBJ2-3; D is unclear. V lost 4 bases and J lost 5, with 17 bases in between. The CDR3 length is 15 residues. Germline V lookup: CDR1 SGDLS, CDR2 YYNGEE. This chain's CDR3 is CASSPLGPREDTQYF. The CDR3 DNA reads as TGTGCCAGCAGCCCCCTTGGGCCTCGAGAAGATACGCAGTATTTT.

The chain is built from TRBV7-8 and TRBJ2-1; no definite D call. V was trimmed by 6 bases and J by 3 bases, leaving 12 bases between them. The germline CDR1 and CDR2 sequences are SGHVS and FQNEAQ. The CDR3 contains 14 residues. CDR3 amino acids: CASSTESFYNEQFF. DNA for the CDR3: TGTGCCAGCAGTACGGAATCCTTCTACAATGAGCAGTTCTTC. The full variable domain, its missing parts supplied by reference TRBV7-8 and TRBJ2-1, is GAGVSQSPRYKVAKRGQDVALRCDPISGHVSLFWYQQALGQGPEFLTYFQNEAQLDKSGLPSDRFFAERPEGSVSTLKIQRTQQEDSAVYLCASSTESFYNEQFFGPGTRLTVL.

The rearrangement uses TRBV6-4 and TRBJ2-3; weak D call: TRBD2 (5 bases). Deletions cut 4 bases from V and 14 bases from J, with 16 bases between. CDR3 length: 12 residues. Germline loops: CDR1 MRHNA, CDR2 SNTAGT. DNA for the CDR3: TGTGCCAGCAGTGGGCCAGGAAGGAGGCTGTATTTT. It is translated as CASSGPGRRLYF.

The chain employs TRBV21-1 and TRBJ2-1. TRBV21-1 is described as a pseudogene. This CDR3 has 12 residues. CDR3 loop: CASRTVGDEQFF. The CDR3 bases are TGTGCCAGCAGAACCGTGGGGGATGAGCAGTTCTTC.

This clone has a handful of counts. The chain has TRBV19 and TRBJ1-1, with a weak D call TRBD1 (5 bases). Trimming pared 6 bases from V and 1 base from J, leaving 12 bases between. Germline assignment: CDR1 LNHDA and CDR2 SQIVND (reference sequence). The CDR3 runs 14 residues. The chain's CDR3 is CASRLQDGNTEAFF. In DNA, the CDR3 is TGTGCCAGTAGATTACAGGATGGGAACACTGAAGCTTTCTTT.

The rearrangement links TRBV7-2 to TRBJ2-1, with D hard to call. Per germline, CDR1 SGHTA and CDR2 FQGNSA. Trimming cost V 5 bases and J 5 bases, with 10 bases left between them. The CDR3 totals 13 residues. CDR3 in amino acids: CASSPGRNNEQFF. The CDR3 bases are TGTGCCAGCAGCCCAGGACGGAACAATGAGCAGTTCTTC.

The chain links TRBV5-6 to TRBJ1-2, with D possibly matching TRBD1 (5 bases). Germline CDR1 reads SGHDT; CDR2 reads YYEEEE. V was cut by 1 base and J by 0 bases, with 7 bases left in between. There are 14 residues in the CDR3. The CDR3 protein is CASSLYRSNYGYTF. CDR3 nucleotide sequence: TGTGCCAGCAGCTTGTACAGGTCTAACTATGGCTACACCTTC.

In this sample, this clone turned up a few times. The rearrangement joins TRBV19 to TRBJ2-1; 7 bases align to TRBD2. The CDR3 consists of 13 residues. Looked up from germline, CDR1 is LNHDA and CDR2 is SQIVND (reference sequence). V was pared by 6 bases and J by 2 bases, with 1 base of the junction left unmatched. CDR3 in amino acids: CASSGGTYNEQFF. The CDR3, as DNA: TGTGCCAGTAGCGGGGGGACCTACAATGAGCAGTTCTTC.

This chain links TRBV30 with TRBJ1-2, with TRBD1 as a possible D gene (5 bases). The CDR3 covers 15 residues. Trimming cost V 2 bases and J 4 bases, with 17 bases left between them. Germline lookup yields CDR1 GTSNPN and CDR2 SVGIG (reference sequence). CDR3 bases: TGTGCCTGGAGTATGGACTCCGGGGCAGTCTATGGCTACACCTTC. Translated: CAWSMDSGAVYGYTF.

This clone was seen just once. V gene TRBV6-6 combines with J gene TRBJ2-5; D remains ambiguous. The J call could be wrong; TRBJ2-7 is a better fit for the DNA end. Looked up from germline, CDR1 is MNHNY and CDR2 is SVGAGI (reference sequence). The CDR3 totals 14 residues. The CDR3 coding sequence is TGTGCCAGCAGTTACGTAGTACATTCCTACGAGCAGTACTTC. Encoded protein: CASSYVVHSYEQYF.

The chain uses TRBV5-6 and TRBJ1-5; no clear D gene. Germline V gene lookup returns CDR1 SGHDT and CDR2 YYEEEE. V lost 4 bases and J 9 bases, leaving 11 bases between the germline ends. There are 12 residues in the CDR3. In DNA form, the CDR3 reads TGTGCCAGCAGCCCGGGCCGGGGGCCCCAGCATTTT. As protein: CASSPGRGPQHF.

The rearrangement uses TRBV9 and TRBJ2-1; no reliable D call. Germline V lookup: CDR1 SGDLS, CDR2 YYNGEE. Trimming left V 2 bases short and J 6 bases short, with 9 bases between. CDR3 length equals 13 residues. The CDR3: CASSVSDLNEQFF. The CDR3 nucleotides are TGTGCCAGCAGCGTGTCTGACCTCAATGAGCAGTTCTTC.

This sequence joins TRBV7-9 and TRBJ2-7, with 11 bases matching TRBD2. J gave up 4 bases and V 5 bases, and 7 bases lay outside the gene matches. CDR1 and CDR2 (germline): SEHNR, FQNEAQ (reference sequence). The length of the CDR3 is 15 residues. Here the CDR3 reads CASSPRSGGGYEQYF. The CDR3 DNA reads TGTGCCAGCAGCCCCCGTAGCGGGGGGGGGTACGAGCAGTACTTC.

This chain joins TRBV10-3 and TRBJ2-3, with D perhaps matching TRBD2 (6 bases). Germline assignment: CDR1 ENHRY and CDR2 SYGVKD. This CDR3 comprises 14 residues. The V and J ends lost 10 bases and 1 base respectively, with 15 bases between them. CDR3 DNA: TGTGCCACCCAGGCCACGGGGGGCACAGATACGCAGTATTTT. Its translation: CATQATGGTDTQYF.

For the CDR3, the DNA is TGTGCCAGCAGTTTATCGGTAAGACAGGGAGGCACAGATACGCAGTATTTT. It is translated as CASSLSVRQGGTDTQYF. This chain uses TRBV27 with TRBJ2-3; TRBD1 matches 7 bases. V lost 0 bases, J lost 1 base, and 7 bases stayed unmatched. Germline V gene lookup returns CDR1 MNHEY and CDR2 SMNVEV (reference sequence). The CDR3 is 17 amino acids.

The V gene is TRBV30, the J gene TRBJ2-2; 8 nucleotides align to TRBD1. The germline V gene encodes CDR1 GTSNPN and CDR2 SVGIG (reference sequence). This CDR3 is 14 amino acids long. V trimming: 4 bases; J trimming: 5 bases; junction bases outside the gene matches: 6. The CDR3 protein is CAWTDREETGELFF. CDR3 DNA: TGTGCCTGGACGGACAGGGAAGAAACCGGGGAGCTGTTTTTT.